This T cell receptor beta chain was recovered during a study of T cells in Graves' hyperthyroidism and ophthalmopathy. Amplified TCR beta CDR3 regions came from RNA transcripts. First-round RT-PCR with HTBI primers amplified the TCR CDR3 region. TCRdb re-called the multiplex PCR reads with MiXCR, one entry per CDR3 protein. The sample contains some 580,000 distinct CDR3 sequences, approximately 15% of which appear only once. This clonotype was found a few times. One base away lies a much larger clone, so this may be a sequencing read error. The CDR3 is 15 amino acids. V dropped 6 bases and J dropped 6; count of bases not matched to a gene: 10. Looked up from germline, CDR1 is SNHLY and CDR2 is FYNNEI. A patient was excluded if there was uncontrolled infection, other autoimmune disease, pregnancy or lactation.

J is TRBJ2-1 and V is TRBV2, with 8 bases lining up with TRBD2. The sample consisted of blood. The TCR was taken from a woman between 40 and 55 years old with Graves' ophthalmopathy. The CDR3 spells CASRDGQAGVNEQFF. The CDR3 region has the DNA TGTGCCAGCAGGGACGGACAAGCGGGAGTCAATGAGCAGTTCTTC.